The TCR beta chain described here comes from a study of T cell responses to AZD1222 COVID-19 vaccine. Clones were read by immunoSEQ multiplex PCR, and TCRdb kept only the in-frame ones, dropping some. The sample holds about 120,000 clones, about 87% seen once. This clone was recorded a few times. Its antigen is currently unknown. General study points: The study reported that nearly half of spike-specific TCRs target unmutated variant regions. The donor cohort was predominantly white British with a female majority, and clonal diversity may have been underestimated. No day 14 peak samples; only post-peak repertoires were characterized.

The source of this sequence is an adult in good health. The sequences come from peripheral blood, collected on day 0 of AZD1222 vaccination.

As DNA, the CDR3 is TGCGCCAGCAGCGGATCAGGTTTCTCTGGAAACACCATATATTTT. Its protein is CASSGSGFSGNTIYF. The rearrangement uses TRBV5-1 and TRBJ1-3; D is unclear. The CDR3 totals 15 residues. Trimming stripped 4 bases from V and 0 bases from J, with 11 bases between. Germline values: CDR1 SGHRS, CDR2 YFSETQ.